One sample yielded the 31 T cell receptor beta chains listed below, sequenced in a study of circulating and synovial CD4+ cells in juvenile arthritis. Sequenced by immunoSEQ multiplex PCR; TCRdb stores in-frame clones only, minus some. The sample carries tens of thousands of clones, about 95% recorded once. Sequencing input: CD4+ T cells from blood. The receptors shown here come from a human donor with juvenile idiopathic arthritis.

The chain recombines TRBV28 with TRBJ2-5, with D unresolved. Germline lookup yields CDR1 MDHEN and CDR2 SYDVKM. The CDR3 has 11 residues. With 7 bases removed from V and 6 bases from J, the gap between germline ends came to 9 bases. The CDR3 spells CASTSGQTQYF. The CDR3 DNA sequence: TGTGCCAGCACCTCTGGGCAGACCCAGTACTTC.

The gene calls are TRBV11-1 and TRBJ1-5, with a tentative D call TRBD1 (5 bases). V gave up 4 bases and J gave up 3 bases, with 10 bases separating them. Germline V gene sequence: CDR1 SGHAT, CDR2 FQDESV (reference sequence). The CDR3 sequence is 14 residues long. The CDR3 loop reads CASSYGGPNQPQHF. The CDR3, as DNA: TGTGCCAGCAGCTACGGGGGTCCCAATCAGCCCCAGCATTTT.

The chain recombines TRBV27 with TRBJ2-2; 7 nucleotides line up with TRBD2. The CDR3 is made up of 15 amino acids. The J segment lost 3 bases and the V segment lost 2 bases, leaving 3 bases of the junction unmatched. CDR1 and CDR2 (germline): MNHEY, SMNVEV (reference sequence). CDR3 coding DNA: TGTGCCAGCAGTTTAGTGCTAGCGGACACCGGGGAGCTGTTTTTT. Amino acids: CASSLVLADTGELFF.

This clone was counted once. The rearrangement uses TRBV11-3 and TRBJ2-3; 14 nucleotides agree with TRBD2. With 5 bases clipped from V and 3 bases from J, the junction kept 7 bases outside the gene matches. Germline V CDR1 and CDR2: SGHNT, YENEEA. The CDR3 contains 17 residues. The CDR3: CASSPRLAGGPTDTQYF. In nucleotides, the CDR3 is TGTGCCAGCAGCCCACGACTAGCGGGAGGGCCAACAGATACGCAGTATTTT.

The rearrangement uses TRBV7-2 and TRBJ2-2, with D unclear. The CDR3 is made up of 13 amino acids. Trimming took off 2 bases at V and 8 bases at J, with 9 bases between the two ends. CDR1 SGHTA and CDR2 FQGNSA come from the germline V gene. The CDR3 here is CASSLTRKGELFF. The CDR3 DNA sequence: TGTGCCAGCAGCTTAACGCGGAAGGGGGAGCTGTTTTTT.

This chain links TRBV11-2 with TRBJ1-5, with TRBD1 as a possible D gene (5 bases). There are 14 residues in the CDR3. CDR1 SGHAT and CDR2 FQNNGV come from the germline V gene. V was shortened by 1 base and J by 7 bases, with 11 bases between the two germline ends. The CDR3 reads CASSLVPGEQPQHF. In DNA form, the CDR3 reads TGTGCCAGCAGCTTAGTTCCGGGGGAGCAGCCCCAGCATTTT.

The chain employs TRBV5-4 and TRBJ2-5; 8 nucleotides agree with TRBD2. The CDR3 is made up of 15 amino acids. Per the germline V gene, CDR1 is SGHNT and CDR2 is YYREEE (reference sequence). The junction had 8 bases not matched to a gene; V was cut back by 0 bases and J by 7 bases. The CDR3 reads CASSLGSSGPGTQYF. For the CDR3, the DNA is TGTGCCAGCAGCTTGGGTTCTAGCGGGCCCGGGACCCAGTACTTC.

V is TRBV5-6 and J is TRBJ2-2; 7 positions agree with TRBD1. CDR3 length: 15 residues. Trimming took 2 bases from V and 7 from J; bases not matched to a gene: 8. Germline V gene data show CDR1 as SGHDT and CDR2 as YYEEEE. The CDR3 bases are TGTGCCAGCAGCTTAGGACAGGCCCCAGTCGGGGAGCTGTTTTTT. Amino acid sequence: CASSLGQAPVGELFF.

This chain links TRBV7-3 with TRBJ2-2; a weak D match, TRBD1 (5 bases). The germline gives CDR1 SGHTA, CDR2 FQGTGA. The ends were cut back, 2 bases at V and 3 bases at J, with 10 bases in the middle. This CDR3 spans 15 amino acids. CDR3 sequence (DNA): TGTGCCAGCAGCTTAGGCCGGACACACACCGGGGAGCTGTTTTTT. This sequence encodes CASSLGRTHTGELFF.

The genes are TRBV6-1 and TRBJ1-5; D ambiguous. Trimming removed 2 bases at V and 4 bases at J, with 12 bases between. CDR3 length: 15 amino acids. CDR1 MNHNS and CDR2 SASEGT come from the germline V gene. The CDR3, as DNA: TGTGCCAGCAGTGAATTGTACGGGAGTAATCAGCCCCAGCATTTT. This gives the protein CASSELYGSNQPQHF.

V usage is TRBV6-5 and J usage is TRBJ1-2, with D tentatively TRBD1 (6 bases). Trimming removed 5 bases from V and 0 bases from J, with 13 bases in between. The CDR3 spans 15 residues. Germline V CDR1 and CDR2: MNHEY, SVGAGI. In DNA, the CDR3 is TGTGCCAGCAGTAAACGGACAGTTGCTAACTATGGCTACACCTTC. Protein sequence: CASSKRTVANYGYTF.

The rearrangement joins TRBV5-1 to TRBJ2-3; 9 bases are a match to TRBD2. With V trimmed by 4 bases and J by 0 bases, 3 bases remained unmatched. CDR1 and CDR2 from the germline V gene are SGHRS and YFSETQ. This CDR3 region has 15 residues. The chain's CDR3 is CASSPTSGSTDTQYF. Here the CDR3 DNA reads TGCGCCAGCAGCCCGACTAGCGGAAGCACAGATACGCAGTATTTT.

The chain combines TRBV6-1 with TRBJ2-6; possibly TRBD2 for D (5 bases). V lost 2 bases to trimming and J lost 4 bases, with 9 bases between them. Germline CDR1 reads MNHNS; CDR2 reads SASEGT. There are 15 residues in the CDR3. The CDR3 sequence: CASSERGPGANVLTF. For the CDR3, the DNA is TGTGCCAGCAGTGAACGGGGTCCCGGGGCCAACGTCCTGACTTTC.

The V call is TRBV2, the J call TRBJ2-2; the D gene is possibly TRBD2 (5 bases). Germline CDR1 reads SNHLY; CDR2 reads FYNNEI. V lost 11 bases and J 1 base, leaving 17 bases between the germline ends. This CDR3 is built from 15 residues. The CDR3 spells CAATKGSGNTGELFF. As DNA, the CDR3 is TGTGCCGCGACTAAGGGCTCAGGGAACACCGGGGAGCTGTTTTTT.

The chain has TRBV6-1 and TRBJ2-1; 7 bases fit TRBD2. The CDR3 sequence is 14 residues long. V shed 8 bases, J shed 6 bases, and the junction held 10 bases outside the gene matches. From germline, CDR1 is MNHNS and CDR2 SASEGT. The CDR3 DNA is TGTGCCAGCTGGGAGGGGTCGCTACGCAATGAGCAGTTCTTC. This codes for CASWEGSLRNEQFF.

The chain joins TRBV18 to TRBJ2-7, with 13 nucleotides matching TRBD2. The germline V gene has CDR1 KGHSH and CDR2 LQKENI. Trimming took 4 bases from V and 2 from J; bases not matched to a gene: 2. CDR3 size: 15 residues. This CDR3 reads CASSHGTSGTYEQYF. The CDR3 DNA sequence: TGTGCCAGCTCACACGGGACTAGCGGGACCTACGAGCAGTACTTC.

This clone appeared once. The chain joins TRBV18 to TRBJ2-7; a possible D gene is TRBD2 (5 bases). V was trimmed by 3 bases and J by 2 bases, leaving 14 bases between them. CDR3 length equals 15 residues. Germline V gene sequence: CDR1 KGHSH, CDR2 LQKENI. CDR3 nucleotides: TGTGCCAGCTCACCGCCCCGGGAAGGGACCTACGAGCAGTACTTC. Its protein is CASSPPREGTYEQYF.

This clone was counted a single time. The CDR3 reads CASSALQGKGNTGELFF. The CDR3, as DNA: TGTGCCAGCAGTGCGCTACAGGGGAAGGGGAACACCGGGGAGCTGTTTTTT. This chain joins TRBV6-1 and TRBJ2-2; 7 bases map to TRBD1. The trim removed 4 bases at V and 1 base at J, leaving 9 bases unmatched. The CDR3 is 17 residues long. Per germline, CDR1 MNHNS and CDR2 SASEGT.

The chain joins TRBV10-1 to TRBJ2-5, with TRBD2 as a possible D gene (5 bases). The CDR3 has 14 amino acids. V shed 0 bases and J shed 5 bases, with 10 bases lying between them. In germline, CDR1 is WNHNN, CDR2 SYGVQD (reference sequence). CDR3 sequence: CASSESSGSETQYF. The CDR3 coding sequence is TGCGCCAGCAGTGAGTCTTCGGGATCGGAGACCCAGTACTTC.

CDR3 region: CASSSPGQGTTQYF. CDR3 bases: TGTGCCAGCAGTTCACCGGGACAGGGGACTACGCAGTATTTT. The rearrangement links TRBV28 to TRBJ2-3; 10 positions agree with TRBD1. This CDR3 contains 14 residues. Unmatched junction bases numbered 6, after V lost 4 bases and J lost 8 bases. The germline V gene encodes CDR1 MDHEN and CDR2 SYDVKM.

The chain combines TRBV29-1 with TRBJ2-5; 8 bases map to TRBD1. The V and J ends lost 7 bases and 1 base, in that order; junction bases with no gene match: 2. The CDR3 extends over 12 amino acids. Germline V gives CDR1 SQVTM, CDR2 ANQGSEA. This chain's CDR3 is CSGGQGQETQYF. The CDR3 DNA follows: TGCAGCGGAGGACAGGGCCAAGAGACCCAGTACTTC.

The rearrangement uses TRBV5-1 and TRBJ2-6; perhaps TRBD1 as D (6 bases). V was trimmed by 3 bases and J by 0 bases, leaving 10 bases between them. Germline V gives CDR1 SGHRS, CDR2 YFSETQ. This CDR3 has 16 amino acids. CDR3 sequence (DNA): TGCGCCAGCAGCTCGACAGGCTACTCTGGGGCCAACGTCCTGACTTTC. It is translated as CASSSTGYSGANVLTF.

The V call is TRBV28, the J call TRBJ1-5; 7 bases agree with TRBD1. With V trimmed by 6 bases and J by 4 bases, 6 bases remained unmatched. The CDR3 has 14 amino acids. Germline V CDR1 and CDR2: MDHEN, SYDVKM. CDR3 loop: CASRAGGPNQPQHF. The CDR3 DNA reads as TGTGCCAGCAGGGCAGGGGGTCCAAATCAGCCCCAGCATTTT.

V is TRBV9 and J is TRBJ2-3; D might be TRBD2 (5 bases). Trimming took 6 bases from V and 2 from J, leaving 19 bases between them. The CDR3 sequence is 16 residues long. The germline V gene encodes CDR1 SGDLS and CDR2 YYNGEE. The CDR3 loop is CASNAEVNPNTDTQYF. The CDR3 DNA follows: TGTGCCAGCAACGCGGAGGTGAACCCTAACACAGATACGCAGTATTTT.

With respect to this clone: Other DNA sequences in the sample encode the same CDR3. CDR3 in DNA: TGCGCCAGCAGCCAAGATGGGCAATTCAATCAGCCCCAGCATTTT. It yields the protein CASSQDGQFNQPQHF. The rearrangement joins TRBV4-1 to TRBJ1-5; no firm D call. The CDR3 consists of 15 residues. Per the germline V gene, CDR1 is MGHRA and CDR2 is YSYEKL. Trimming stripped 0 bases from V and 3 bases from J, with 9 bases between.

The genes are TRBV12-5 and TRBJ1-1; D unclear. This CDR3 contains 16 residues. Trimming pared 4 bases from V and 0 bases from J, leaving 15 bases between. Looked up from germline, CDR1 is LGHNT and CDR2 is FRNRAP. The CDR3 region has the DNA TGTGCTAGTGGTTCATACGTGGGTCGGGTGAACACTGAAGCTTTCTTT. It codes for CASGSYVGRVNTEAFF.

Remarks on this clone: The sample carries other DNA sequences with the same CDR3. DNA of the CDR3: TGTGCCAGCAGCGTAGAGATCCGCCCCCCCGGTAATTCACCCCTCCACTTT. It specifies CASSVEIRPPGNSPLHF. The rearrangement joins TRBV9 to TRBJ1-6, with D unresolved. The CDR3 runs to 17 residues. Germline V lookup: CDR1 SGDLS, CDR2 YYNGEE. V was clipped by 0 bases and J by 6 bases, with 16 bases between them.

The rearrangement uses TRBV9 and TRBJ2-3; 10 bases fit TRBD2. The CDR3 runs 15 residues. Looked up from germline, CDR1 is SGDLS and CDR2 is YYNGEE. J lost 6 bases, V lost 4 bases, and 8 bases had no gene match. The CDR3 DNA sequence: TGTGCCAGCAGCCTAAGAGCGGGAGGGACCGATACGCAGTATTTT. Protein product: CASSLRAGGTDTQYF.

The V and J genes are TRBV13 and TRBJ1-5; D is unclear. Germline CDR1 reads PRHDT; CDR2 reads FYEKMQ (reference sequence). The CDR3 runs to 13 residues. Trimming removed 4 bases from V and 6 bases from J, with 10 bases in between. Here the CDR3 DNA reads TGTGCCAGCAGCTACTCCGGTACTCAGCCCCAGCATTTT. It yields the protein CASSYSGTQPQHF. The full variable domain, in which reference TRBV13 and TRBJ1-5 provide the parts outside the CDR3, is AAGVIQSPRHLIKEKRETATLKCYPIPRHDTVYWYQQGPGQDPQFLISFYEKMQSDKGSIPDRFSAQQFSDYHSELNMSSLELGDSALYFCASSYSGTQPQHFGDGTRLSIL.

The chain combines TRBV7-8 with TRBJ2-7; possibly TRBD1 for D (6 bases). V lost 7 bases and J lost 2, with 21 bases in between. Germline V gives CDR1 SGHVS, CDR2 FQNEAQ. CDR3 size: 16 residues. The CDR3 sequence: CASNNPRTDRTYEQYF. The CDR3 nucleotides are TGTGCCAGCAACAACCCACGGACAGATAGAACCTACGAGCAGTACTTC.

This clone was counted only a few times. This chain links TRBV10-2 with TRBJ2-7; possible D gene TRBD2, 7 bases. The length of the CDR3 is 15 residues. Germline V gives CDR1 WSHSY, CDR2 SAAADI. Trimming took 7 bases from V and 3 from J, leaving 19 bases between them. The CDR3 sequence: CASKQSGTLIYEQYF. CDR3 DNA sequence: TGCGCCAGCAAACAAAGCGGGACACTGATCTACGAGCAGTACTTC.